These 25 T cell receptor beta chains were sequenced from one sample in a study of cytomegalovirus exposure and HLA in healthy donors. Assay: immunoSEQ multiplex PCR; the TCRdb copy retains only in-frame clones and omits some. The data show roughly 70,000 clones, approximately 90% seen once. The sequencing sample was made of PBMCs. All receptors come from a woman aged 18-29 years in good health and CMV-seropositive.

CDR3 sequence (DNA): TGTGCCAGCAGCCAAGGCCTAGCGGTGACCACCGGGGAGCTGTTTTTT. The encoded protein is CASSQGLAVTTGELFF. V and J are TRBV4-2 and TRBJ2-2; the match to TRBD2 covers 7 bases. In germline, CDR1 is LGHNA, CDR2 YNFKEQ. With V trimmed by 1 base and J by 4 bases, 6 bases remained unmatched. This CDR3 has 16 amino acids.

The chain combines TRBV4-1 with TRBJ2-3; a weak D match, TRBD2 (6 bases). Per germline, CDR1 MGHRA and CDR2 YSYEKL. The CDR3 totals 18 residues. The V gene lost 0 bases and the J gene lost 6 bases, with 22 bases spanning the gap. CDR3 sequence (DNA): TGCGCCAGCAGCCAAGATTCTTCTTGGGGCGGGAAAAATGATACGCAGTATTTT. This codes for CASSQDSSWGGKNDTQYF.

The chain employs TRBV27 and TRBJ2-1, with 7 bases identical to TRBD2. CDR1 is MNHEY, CDR2 SMNVEV, per germline (reference sequence). CDR3 size: 14 residues. The V gene end was trimmed by 6 bases and the J gene end by 5 bases; junction bases not matched to a gene: 7. The CDR3 nucleotides read TGTGCCAGCAGCCGGGACTACTCGCACAATGAGCAGTTCTTC. Encoded protein: CASSRDYSHNEQFF.

The V gene is TRBV6-5, the J gene TRBJ2-5; 12 bases map to TRBD1. CDR3 length: 16 residues. Trimming cost V 4 bases and J 4 bases; bases outside gene matches: 7. The V gene's germline CDR1 is MNHEY and CDR2 SVGAGI. This CDR3 reads CASSSRDRGLLETQYF. The CDR3 DNA sequence: TGTGCCAGCAGTTCCCGGGACAGGGGGCTCTTAGAGACCCAGTACTTC.

The CDR3 DNA reads as TGTGCCAGCAGCTTGGGGACAGGGGGCTCCTACGAGCAGTACTTC. This encodes CASSLGTGGSYEQYF. The chain couples TRBV7-9 to TRBJ2-7; 11 bases map to TRBD1. CDR1 and CDR2 (germline): SEHNR, FQNEAQ (reference sequence). V shed 3 bases and J 0 bases; nucleotides not matched to a gene: 1. The CDR3 length is 15 residues.

This chain uses TRBV30 with TRBJ1-2; D perhaps matches TRBD1 (5 bases). V lost 5 bases and J 12 bases, leaving 22 bases between the germline ends. The CDR3 spans 13 residues. Germline assignment: CDR1 GTSNPN and CDR2 SVGIG (reference sequence). The chain's CDR3 is CAWSLGTTYRDTF. In DNA, the CDR3 is TGTGCCTGGTCCCTGGGGACTACCTACCGAGACACCTTC.

This sequence joins TRBV7-9 and TRBJ2-1, with 7 bases lining up with TRBD1. The CDR3 totals 17 residues. With V trimmed by 3 bases and J by 7 bases, 15 bases remained unmatched. Per germline, CDR1 SEHNR and CDR2 FQNEAQ (reference sequence). The DNA of the CDR3 is TGTGCCAGCAGCTTTCACCGATTCAACAGGGGAGAGAATGAGCAGTTCTTC. This encodes CASSFHRFNRGENEQFF.

This sequence joins TRBV29-1 and TRBJ2-3; tentatively, D is TRBD1 (5 bases). Deletions cut 4 bases from V and 4 bases from J, with 12 bases between. This CDR3 is 13 amino acids long. Germline V gene data show CDR1 as SQVTM and CDR2 as ANQGSEA. As DNA, the CDR3 is TGCAGCGTTGGGCAGGGTCGGGCAGATACGCAGTATTTT. Its protein is CSVGQGRADTQYF.

The chain carries TRBV5-1 and TRBJ2-2; 11 positions agree with TRBD2. After removal of 4 bases from V and 4 bases from J, the junction contained 6 bases not matched to a gene. The CDR3 runs 16 residues. CDR1 SGHRS and CDR2 YFSETQ come from the germline V gene. CDR3 in DNA: TGCGCCAGCAGCCCTCCCCTAGCGGGGGGCACCGGGGAGCTGTTTTTT. Amino acids: CASSPPLAGGTGELFF.

The gene calls are TRBV28 and TRBJ1-5; D unresolved. The CDR3 covers 15 residues. Between the trimmed V and J ends, which lost 3 bases and 3 bases, there was a span of 12 bases. Germline V CDR1 and CDR2: MDHEN, SYDVKM. CDR3 amino acids: CASSFGRGNNQPQHF. In DNA, the CDR3 is TGTGCCAGCAGTTTCGGACGGGGTAACAATCAGCCCCAGCATTTT.

The genes are TRBV2 and TRBJ2-1, with TRBD2 matching 7 bases. V lost 4 bases, J lost 2 bases, and 2 bases stayed unmatched. Germline CDR1 reads SNHLY; CDR2 reads FYNNEI. The CDR3 is 14 residues long. The CDR3 is CASSATSAYNEQFF. DNA of the CDR3: TGTGCCAGCAGTGCCACTAGCGCCTACAATGAGCAGTTCTTC.

The V gene is TRBV5-1, the J gene TRBJ2-1; possible D gene TRBD1, 5 bases. Germline CDR1 and CDR2: SGHRS and YFSETQ. This CDR3 comprises 16 residues. Deletions cut 3 bases from V and 4 bases from J, with 17 bases between. The CDR3 protein is CASSSNPNKGYNEQFF. In nucleotides, the CDR3 is TGCGCCAGCAGCTCCAATCCTAACAAGGGGTACAATGAGCAGTTCTTC. Full variable domain (remainder filled in from reference TRBV5-1 and TRBJ2-1): KAGVTQTPRYLIKTRGQQVTLSCSPISGHRSVSWYQQTPGQGLQFLFEYFSETQRNKGNFPGRFSGRQFSNSRSEMNVSTLELGDSALYLCASSSNPNKGYNEQFFGPGTRLTVL.

A single count supports this clone. The chain recombines TRBV18 with TRBJ1-2, with a possible D match to TRBD1 (5 bases). Germline V gene sequence: CDR1 KGHSH, CDR2 LQKENI. CDR3 length: 16 residues. Trimming took 3 bases from V and 2 from J, leaving 16 bases between them. In DNA, the CDR3 is TGTGCCAGCTCACCTTATCAGACAGCACCAAACTATGGCTACACCTTC. Translating it yields CASSPYQTAPNYGYTF.

The V gene is TRBV28, the J gene TRBJ2-5, with TRBD2 identical over 8 bases. CDR1 and CDR2 from the germline V gene are MDHEN and SYDVKM. The CDR3 is 16 residues long. Losses at the gene ends were 5 bases for V and 0 bases for J; bases not matched to a gene: 8. This chain's CDR3 is CASSDRSGNDQETQYF. The CDR3 bases are TGTGCCAGCAGTGACCGTAGCGGGAACGACCAAGAGACCCAGTACTTC.

The gene calls are TRBV28 and TRBJ1-5, with a weak D call TRBD1 (6 bases). The ends were cut back, 8 bases at V and 4 bases at J, with 18 bases in the middle. Germline CDR1 reads MDHEN; CDR2 reads SYDVKM. The CDR3 has 15 amino acids. CDR3 nucleotides: TGTGCCAGCGCAGGGGCAGCAAGACCTAATCAGCCCCAGCATTTT. It encodes CASAGAARPNQPQHF.

V usage is TRBV9 and J usage is TRBJ2-3; 9 positions match TRBD2. CDR1 is SGDLS and CDR2 is YYNGEE in the germline V gene. Unmatched junction bases numbered 8, after V lost 1 base and J lost 2 bases. The CDR3 sequence is 17 residues long. The CDR3 DNA reads TGTGCCAGCAGCGTAAACCCCCAGCGGGGGGACACAGATACGCAGTATTTT. Translating it yields CASSVNPQRGDTDTQYF.

V is TRBV4-3 and J is TRBJ2-7; the D is unclear. The V end was cut by 0 bases, the J end by 4 bases, with 16 bases between. This CDR3 contains 16 residues. Germline CDR1 LGHNA, CDR2 YSLEER. CDR3 protein: CASSQDLETEIYEQYF. CDR3 DNA sequence: TGCGCCAGCAGCCAAGATTTGGAGACGGAAATTTACGAGCAGTACTTC.

The V gene is TRBV9, the J gene TRBJ1-2; D is uncertain. The V gene lost 0 bases and the J gene lost 6 bases, with 15 bases spanning the gap. This CDR3 is built from 15 residues. Germline loops: CDR1 SGDLS, CDR2 YYNGEE. Here the CDR3 DNA reads TGTGCCAGCAGCGTAGGGGCCGATAGTACTCATGGCTACACCTTC. Amino acids: CASSVGADSTHGYTF.

As to this clone: Other DNA sequences from this sample encode an identical CDR3 as well. The V gene is TRBV16, the J gene TRBJ1-5; TRBD1 is a possible D gene (5 bases). Trimming stripped 0 bases from V and 1 base from J, with 7 bases between. The CDR3 has 15 residues. Germline V lookup: CDR1 KGHSY, CDR2 FQNENV. Here the CDR3 reads CASSQSGQSNQPQHF. CDR3 coding DNA: TGTGCCAGCAGCCAATCGGGGCAGAGCAATCAGCCCCAGCATTTT.

J is TRBJ2-2 and V is TRBV7-9, with D perhaps TRBD1 (6 bases). The V gene lost 5 bases and the J gene lost 5 bases, with 24 bases spanning the gap. The germline gives CDR1 SEHNR, CDR2 FQNEAQ (reference sequence). This CDR3 contains 18 residues. In DNA, the CDR3 is TGTGCCAGCAGCCCAGACCCCACAGGGTTAAGGAGGACCGGGGAGCTGTTTTTT. Protein sequence: CASSPDPTGLRRTGELFF.

This sequence joins TRBV7-2 and TRBJ2-5; no firm D call. Trimming removed 5 bases at V and 5 bases at J, with 6 bases between. Germline-derived CDR1 and CDR2 are SGHTA and FQGNSA. This CDR3 region has 11 residues. CDR3 bases: TGTGCCAGCAGCCTCTCGGAGACCCAGTACTTC. This encodes CASSLSETQYF.

This sequence joins TRBV28 and TRBJ2-5; 9 bases are a match to TRBD1. With V trimmed by 3 bases and J by 5 bases, 22 bases remained unmatched. CDR1 is MDHEN, CDR2 SYDVKM, per germline. CDR3 length: 20 amino acids. The CDR3 protein is CASSFPMDPRDRADQETQYF. The CDR3 nucleotides read TGTGCCAGCAGTTTTCCCATGGACCCGAGGGACAGGGCGGATCAGGAGACCCAGTACTTC.

A word on this clone: One end of the junction fails to match germline, which may point to a read error. The genes are TRBV7-7 and TRBJ2-2; TRBD2 might be the D (5 bases). CDR1 and CDR2 from the germline V gene are SSHAT and FNYEAQ (reference sequence). There are 13 residues in the CDR3. Here the CDR3 DNA reads TGTGCTAGCAGCCTGGGGTTAGCGGGGGAGCTGTTTTTT. Residues: CASSLGLAGELFF.

V and J are TRBV10-3 and TRBJ2-6; perhaps TRBD1 as D (6 bases). Trimming stripped 3 bases from V and 0 bases from J, with 15 bases between. Per germline, CDR1 ENHRY and CDR2 SYGVKD. The CDR3 runs 18 residues. The CDR3 DNA sequence: TGTGCCATCAGTGATACCGGGACACCTAACTCTGGGGCCAACGTCCTGACTTTC. This translates into CAISDTGTPNSGANVLTF.

This chain joins TRBV11-2 and TRBJ2-7; 10 bases map to TRBD2. Trimming cost V 4 bases and J 2 bases; bases outside gene matches: 8. This CDR3 comprises 16 residues. Germline loops: CDR1 SGHAT, CDR2 FQNNGV. The DNA for the CDR3 is TGTGCCAGCAGCTCGAACCTAGCGGGAGTAGCCTACGAGCAGTACTTC. It is translated as CASSSNLAGVAYEQYF.